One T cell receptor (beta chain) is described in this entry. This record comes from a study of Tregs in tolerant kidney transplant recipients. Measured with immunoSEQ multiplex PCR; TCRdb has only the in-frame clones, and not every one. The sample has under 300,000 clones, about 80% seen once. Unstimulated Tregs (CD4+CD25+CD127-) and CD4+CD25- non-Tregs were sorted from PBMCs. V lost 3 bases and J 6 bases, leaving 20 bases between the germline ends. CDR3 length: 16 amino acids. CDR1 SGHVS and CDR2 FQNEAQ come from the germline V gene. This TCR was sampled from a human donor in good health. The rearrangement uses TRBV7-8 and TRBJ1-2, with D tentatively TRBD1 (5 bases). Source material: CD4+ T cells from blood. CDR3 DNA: TGTGCCAGCAGCTTTTATTGGCAGGGCCGTACGGATGGCTACACCTTC. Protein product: CASSFYWQGRTDGYTF.